The clone carrying this T cell receptor (beta chain) has only a few counts. No antigen is known for it. This sample was included in a study of T cells in Graves' hyperthyroidism and ophthalmopathy. General study results and limits: It was a median 6.5 months before onset that the model predicted ophthalmopathy.

Fresh peripheral blood, 10 ml, yielded the PBMCs. Amplified TCR beta CDR3 regions derived from RNA transcripts. Using the HTBI primer set, a first-round RT-PCR was run on the TCR CDR3. MiXCR was run by TCRdb on the multiplex PCR reads, yielding one entry per CDR3 protein. The sample records about 360,000 distinct CDR3 sequences, approximately 13% being singletons. CDR3 length equals 17 residues. The J segment lost 2 bases and the V segment lost 6 bases, leaving 8 bases of the junction unmatched. Germline-derived CDR1 and CDR2 are LGHDT and YNNKEL (reference sequence). Sequences were obtained from blood. The chain combines TRBV3-1 with TRBJ2-5; 14 nucleotides line up with TRBD2. This clonotype was sampled from a woman aged 18 to 35 with Graves' hyperthyroidism. CDR3: CASSTRTSGGSQETQYF. CDR3 coding DNA: TGTGCCAGCAGTACGAGGACTAGCGGGGGGTCTCAAGAGACCCAGTACTTC.